The present T cell receptor beta chain was sequenced within a study of blood T cell repertoires in COVID-19. Study-level information: PBMCs, B-cell-depleted T cells, or T cells provided the cDNA or gDNA that made up the material.

This CDR3 spans 14 amino acids. Germline assignment: CDR1 SNHLY and CDR2 FYNNEI. V was pared by 4 bases and J by 4 bases, with 3 bases of the junction left unmatched. Under the authors' procedure: Counts of nucleated cells, estimated from reference gene primer amplification, were obtained. Method: immunoSEQ multiplex PCR; TCRdb's copy keeps in-frame clones and lacks some. D and trimming come from the DNA, and the V and J calls and clone size come from that table. This sample has approximately 160,000 clones; about 92% occur once, and the top ten carry over 15%. The sequence came from a man in his sixties with active or convalescent COVID-19. The sample comprised peripheral blood. The chain employs TRBV2 and TRBJ1-4; 7 nucleotides align to TRBD1. The CDR3 DNA reads TGTGCCAGCAGTGCGACAGGGTTTAATGAAAAACTGTTTTTT. Translated: CASSATGFNEKLFF.